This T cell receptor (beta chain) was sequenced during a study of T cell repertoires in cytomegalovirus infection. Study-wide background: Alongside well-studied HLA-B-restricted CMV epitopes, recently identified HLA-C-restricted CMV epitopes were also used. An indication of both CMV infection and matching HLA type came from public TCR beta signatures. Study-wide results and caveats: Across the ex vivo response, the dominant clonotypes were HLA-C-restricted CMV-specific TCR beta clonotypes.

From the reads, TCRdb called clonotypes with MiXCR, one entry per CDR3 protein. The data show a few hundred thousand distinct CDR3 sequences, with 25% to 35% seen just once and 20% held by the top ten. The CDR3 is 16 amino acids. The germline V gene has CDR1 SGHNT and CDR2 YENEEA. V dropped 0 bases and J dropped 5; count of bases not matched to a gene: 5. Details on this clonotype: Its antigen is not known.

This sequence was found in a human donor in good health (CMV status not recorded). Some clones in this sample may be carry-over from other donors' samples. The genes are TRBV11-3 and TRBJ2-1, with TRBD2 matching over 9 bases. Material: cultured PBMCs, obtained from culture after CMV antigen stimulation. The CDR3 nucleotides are TGTGCCAGCAGCTTAGAGTTAGCGGGAGATCACAATGAGCAGTTCTTC. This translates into CASSLELAGDHNEQFF. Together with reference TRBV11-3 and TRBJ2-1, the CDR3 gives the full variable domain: EAGVVQSPRYKIIEKKQPVAFWCNPISGHNTLYWYLQNLGQGPELLIRYENEEAVDDSQLPKDRFSAERLKGVDSTLKIQPAELGDSAVYLCASSLELAGDHNEQFFGPGTRLTVL.